This T cell receptor beta chain was sequenced in a study of blood T cell repertoires in COVID-19. The overall study: Some COVID-19 samples were acute and others convalescent; all came from the United States, Italy and Spain. From T cells, B-cell-depleted T cells, or PBMCs came the material, which was cDNA or gDNA.

This clone was seen just once. The germline V gene encodes CDR1 SNHLY and CDR2 FYNNEI. V dropped 2 bases and J dropped 7; count of bases not matched to a gene: 15. The CDR3 loop spans 18 amino acids. Source study methods: Nucleated cell number was recorded as an estimate derived from reference gene primer amplification. Data came from immunoSEQ multiplex PCR; TCRdb stores just in-frame clones and leaves some out. V and J calls and clone size follow that table, whereas D and trimming were derived from the DNA. Counted here are a few hundred thousand clones, roughly 85% occurring once; the ten biggest clones make up approximately 7.9%.

The sequence was obtained from a human donor in a cohort sampled during active COVID-19. Sequencing was carried out using peripheral blood. The V call is TRBV2, the J call TRBJ1-5, with 9 bases that match TRBD1. The CDR3 DNA sequence: TGTGCCAGCAGTGAACTTTGGGATTGGACAGGGGCCCAGCAGCCCCAGCATTTT. Amino acid sequence: CASSELWDWTGAQQPQHF.